This TCR beta chain was observed in a study of T cells after yellow fever vaccination (dated 2019 in TCRdb). Study-level background: Libraries from fractions with low cell numbers were prepared with the SMART-Seq v4 Ultra Low Input RNA kit. To follow T-cell clones before and after both primary and booster YFV17D yellow fever vaccination, bulk TCR alpha and beta repertoires underwent longitudinal sequencing. Two healthy male donors made up the cohort, one aged 18 to 30 years and the other aged 30 to 40 years. Blood was drawn at multiple timepoints before and after primary and secondary immunization, with bulk PBMC replicates and cell subsets isolated.

This clonotype was seen a few times. Its antigen has not been determined. No per-base quality is available; no much larger clone lies one base away. General conclusions and limits of the study: A small fraction of clonotypes appeared in both the CD4 and CD8 compartments, likely as a result of convergent recombination. FACS-sorted repertoires could contain abundant contaminating clonotypes from the bulk population, so computational filtering was required. Because only a couple of donors were included in the study, the extent to which the findings can be generalized is limited. Compared with the primary T-cell response, the secondary T-cell response was faster but weaker, reaching its peak on day 5 rather than on day 15. After the booster, most clones that had expanded after primary vaccination were detected again (almost 97% of CD4 and around nine tenths of CD8), suggesting broad maintenance of memory.

Taken with the paper, the label for treatment or condition translates to: live attenuated yellow fever vaccine strain. At each blood-draw timepoint, two biological replicates of bulk PBMCs were collected. PBMCs were isolated from peripheral blood using a standard Ficoll-Paque protocol. TriZol was used to extract RNA from bulk PBMCs, CD4 and CD8 fractions, and dextramer-positive and dextramer-negative fractions. TCR cDNA was synthesized by 5'RACE template switching, through which a universal primer site and unique molecular identifiers were introduced. Priming of cDNA synthesis was performed from both the TCR alpha and TCR beta constant segments. Two PCR steps were used to amplify libraries, with sample barcodes and sequencing adapters being added in the second step. Sequencing of libraries was done on Illumina HiSeq 2500 (2x100 bp) or NovaSeq (2x150 bp). As for the authors' bioinformatics: MIGEC was used to demultiplex reads and collapse the reads into UMI consensus sequences, and MiXCR was used for V(D)J alignment. Vaccine-responding clonotypes were identified with edgeR using replicate PBMC samples, with FDR below 0.01 and a log2 fold change above 5 up to day 15 being required. Each bulk clonotype received a CD4 or CD8 identity based on whether the sequenced CD4 or CD8 repertoire contained that clonotype at higher abundance. The raw public reads went through TCRdb reprocessing: fastp at Q25, MiXCR clone calling, in-frame beta chains kept. When rows share a CDR3 protein, they turn into one entry using the most common DNA and genes. TCRdb's processing, not the authors', yielded these V and J calls. Across this sample there are some 670,000 distinct CDR3 sequences, with 10% to 15% seen only once. The ten largest clones take up more than 12% of the sample.

Its CDR3 holds 13 amino acids, cysteine through phenylalanine. Left in the record is the CDR3 DNA by itself, 39 bases read in frame from the first base. Looking up the germline V gene yields CDR1 ENHRY and CDR2 SYGVKD. Germline trimming: 2 bases from V, 6 bases from J; junction bases outside gene matches: 0. This receptor chain uses TRBV10-3 and TRBJ1-1; 10 of the junction bases match TRBD1. This specimen was PBMCs, taken on the day of the yellow fever booster vaccination. This receptor was identified in a man aged 30-40 years who received the YFV17D yellow fever vaccine. The nucleotide sequence is given as TGTGCCATCAGTGAGGGACAGGGGGCTGAAGCTTTCTTT. Its protein reads: CAISEGQGAEAFF.